This T cell receptor beta chain was identified during a study of T cell responses to AZD1222 COVID-19 vaccine. Study conclusions and caveats: White British ancestry dominated among donors, who included more females, and clonal diversity was possibly underestimated.

The table came from immunoSEQ multiplex PCR; TCRdb's copy has only in-frame clones and leaves some out. The sample yields tens of thousands of clones, roughly 90% seen once. A note on this clone: Its matching antigen is unknown.

Germline assignment: CDR1 LNHDA and CDR2 SQIVND (reference sequence). The CDR3 is 15 residues long. The V segment lost 3 bases and the J segment 8 bases; nucleotides outside the gene matches: 7. The gene calls are TRBV19 and TRBJ1-4; the match to TRBD1 covers 9 bases. This sample comprised peripheral blood, obtained 28 days after the second AZD1222 dose. The sequence derives from an adult who received the AZD1222 COVID-19 vaccine. Here the CDR3 DNA reads TGTGCCAGTAGTATGGGACAGGGTCTTGGGGAAAAACTGTTTTTT. This sequence encodes CASSMGQGLGEKLFF.